The text below deals with one TCR beta chain. Its cognate antigen is unknown. Vbeta (60) and Jbeta (13) primers were used in the PCR. Assay: immunoSEQ multiplex PCR; the TCRdb copy retains only in-frame clones and omits some. The table has 77,000 or so clones, 70% to 85% seen once. The sample comes from a study of cytomegalovirus exposure and HLA in healthy donors. Study results and limitations: Later analysis identified a missense DCLRE1C variant that was linked to TCR beta V- and J-gene trimming.

The receptor's source is a woman between 35 and 50 years old in good health and CMV-seronegative. Sequencing input: PBMCs.

CDR3 bases: TGTGCCAGCAGCTTGGGGCAAAATGAAGCTTTCTTT. Amino acids: CASSLGQNEAFF. The chain carries TRBV11-3 and TRBJ1-1; possible D gene TRBD1, 5 bases. The ends were cut back, 3 bases at V and 7 bases at J, with 9 bases in the middle. CDR3 size: 12 residues. Germline CDR1 SGHNT, CDR2 YENEEA. Combining the CDR3 with reference TRBV11-3 and TRBJ1-1 gives the whole variable domain EAGVVQSPRYKIIEKKQPVAFWCNPISGHNTLYWYLQNLGQGPELLIRYENEEAVDDSQLPKDRFSAERLKGVDSTLKIQPAELGDSAVYLCASSLGQNEAFFGQGTRLTVV.